The 32 T cell receptor beta chains listed next were all sequenced from one sample in a study of blood T cells in healthy people across ages. A J-beta primer mix and a sample-barcoded 5' primer were used in a second PCR of roughly 6 to 12 cycles. TCRdb fed the 5' RACE reads into MiXCR, producing one record per CDR3 protein. The sample shows approximately 960,000 distinct CDR3 sequences, 25% to 30% of them seen only once. The data were also submitted as part of a second study, on T cells of mothers and their children.

The sample was blood. Receptors originate from a woman between 40 and 55 years old in good health.

Concerning this clonotype itself: The DNA is omitted, as the CDR3 cannot be located on it reliably, and the CDR3 follows TCRdb's listing. This chain connects TRBV7-9 to TRBJ2-5; the table gives TRBD1 as D, unverified against the DNA. From its first to its last residue, the CDR3 has 19 amino acids. Germline CDR1 is SEHNR and CDR2 is FQNEAQ (reference sequence). The CDR3 sequence: CASSFGQGDYTFGSGTQYF.

This clonotype appeared a few times. This chain joins TRBV6-4 and TRBJ2-3; possible D gene TRBD2, 5 bases. Germline CDR1 is MRHNA and CDR2 is SNTAGT. Trimming shortened V by 4 bases and J by 0 bases, and 8 bases separated the two germline ends. The CDR3 is 14 amino acids. This CDR3 is CASSALASTDTQYF. The CDR3 DNA reads TGTGCCAGCAGTGCCCTAGCTAGCACAGATACGCAGTATTTT.

Worth noting for this clonotype: The junction differs from germline at one of its ends, possibly a read error. This chain joins TRBV7-9 and TRBJ2-7; no firm D call. Germline V gene data show CDR1 as SEHNR and CDR2 as FQNEAQ (reference sequence). The CDR3 totals 12 residues. The CDR3: CANSEGYYEQYF. As DNA, the CDR3 is TGTGCCAACAGCGAAGGCTACTACGAGCAGTACTTC.

The V and J genes are TRBV12-3 or TRBV12-4 and TRBJ1-2; TRBD1 matches 10 bases. CDR3 size: 13 residues. Losses at the gene ends were 6 bases for V and 9 bases for J; bases not matched to a gene: 7. The CDR3 here is CASRAPGQGSYTF. CDR3 bases: TGTGCCAGCAGAGCTCCGGGACAGGGGAGCTACACCTTC.

In nucleotides, the CDR3 is TGTGCCACCAGTGACCAAACCGGGAGCACAGATACGCAGTATTTT. It specifies CATSDQTGSTDTQYF. V usage is TRBV24-1 and J usage is TRBJ2-3; no clear D gene. The CDR3 contains 15 residues. Germline CDR1 and CDR2: KGHDR and SFDVKD. The ends were cut back, 4 bases at V and 0 bases at J, with 10 bases in the middle.

The chain combines TRBV11-2 with TRBJ2-7; 7 nucleotides agree with TRBD1. The CDR3 sequence is 17 residues long. Germline V lookup: CDR1 SGHAT, CDR2 FQNNGV. V shed 3 bases, J shed 2 bases, and the junction held 13 bases outside the gene matches. CDR3 sequence (DNA): TGTGCCAGCAGCTTGCCAAACTCCGGGACAGTAACCTACGAGCAGTACTTC. This translates into CASSLPNSGTVTYEQYF.

The chain joins TRBV6-2 or TRBV6-3 to TRBJ2-1; tentatively, D is TRBD1 or TRBD2 (6 bases each). Germline V gene data show CDR1 as MNHEY and CDR2 as SVGEGT. V was pared by 5 bases and J by 6 bases, with 11 bases between. The CDR3 covers 13 residues. CDR3 bases: TGTGCCAGCAGTGGGGGGCTGGGCAATGAGCAGTTCTTC. Residues: CASSGGLGNEQFF.

The rearrangement links TRBV20-1 to TRBJ1-4; D uncertain. V was cut by 0 bases and J by 5 bases, with 13 bases left in between. This CDR3 has 15 amino acids. The germline V gene has CDR1 DFQATT and CDR2 SNEGSKA (reference sequence). CDR3 DNA sequence: TGCAGTGCTAGAGATAGAAGGTTTCAGAATGAAAAACTGTTTTTT. Translated, it gives CSARDRRFQNEKLFF.

At least ten counts were recorded for this clonotype. The rearrangement uses TRBV7-2 and TRBJ2-7; 7 positions agree with TRBD1. With 6 bases clipped from V and 0 bases from J, the junction kept 8 bases outside the gene matches. Germline V gene data show CDR1 as SGHTA and CDR2 as FQGNSA. The CDR3 has 15 amino acids. The CDR3 loop reads CASRDQAGGSYEQYF. In DNA form, the CDR3 reads TGTGCCAGCAGGGATCAGGCAGGGGGCTCCTACGAGCAGTACTTC.

V gene TRBV7-3 combines with J gene TRBJ2-4; 9 bases map to TRBD2. The J call may be wrong; the DNA end is better matched by TRBJ2-7. This CDR3 contains 17 residues. Germline CDR1 is SGHTA and CDR2 is FQGTGA. The DNA for the CDR3 is TGTGCCAGCAGCTTAAACCCCCCAGCGGGGGGAGTATACGAGCAGTACTTC. Amino acid sequence: CASSLNPPAGGVYEQYF.

On this clonotype itself: A single base separates this from a much larger clone, so it may be a read error. The rearrangement links TRBV7-9 to TRBJ2-7; 9 nucleotides agree with TRBD1. The V gene's germline CDR1 is SEHNR and CDR2 FQNEAQ (reference sequence). J lost 6 bases, V lost 5 bases, and 14 bases had no gene match. CDR3 length: 16 residues. CDR3 protein: CASSPDPGQGPCEQYF. The DNA of the CDR3 is TGTGCCAGCAGCCCCGACCCGGGACAGGGACCCTGCGAGCAGTACTTC.

The sample holds a few counts of this clonotype. Here the CDR3 DNA reads TGTGCCAGCAGATTGACCGAGTCAACAGATACGCAGTATTTT. Encoded protein: CASRLTESTDTQYF. The V gene is TRBV2, the J gene TRBJ2-3; D gene ambiguous. The V end was cut by 6 bases, the J end by 3 bases, with 13 bases between. The CDR3 contains 14 residues. Germline loops: CDR1 SNHLY, CDR2 FYNNEI.

This clonotype appeared a few times. The rearrangement joins TRBV5-1 to TRBJ1-1; maybe TRBD1 (5 bases). V was shortened by 4 bases and J by 1 base, with 11 bases between the two germline ends. CDR3 length: 14 amino acids. Germline V gives CDR1 SGHRS, CDR2 YFSETQ. The CDR3 coding sequence is TGCGCCAGCAGCCCACACGGGGGGAACACTGAAGCTTTCTTT. Amino acid sequence: CASSPHGGNTEAFF.

In its sample, this clonotype was seen a few times. The chain uses TRBV28 and TRBJ2-4; 8 bases agree with TRBD1. The DNA end lines up better with TRBJ2-5; the J call may be wrong. The CDR3 spans 17 residues. Per the germline V gene, CDR1 is MDHEN and CDR2 is SYDVKM. The DNA of the CDR3 is TGTGCCAGCAGTCCCCCCGTAGGACAGGGAGTTGGGGAGACCCAGTACTTC. It codes for CASSPPVGQGVGETQYF.

The V call is TRBV7-2, the J call TRBJ1-2, with D possibly TRBD1 on 6 matching bases. Trimming shortened V by 1 base and J by 7 bases, and 13 bases separated the two germline ends. Germline lookup yields CDR1 SGHTA and CDR2 FQGNSA. The CDR3 consists of 14 residues. The CDR3 reads CASSLVGGLSGYTF. The CDR3 nucleotides read TGTGCCAGCAGCTTAGTTGGGGGGCTCTCTGGCTACACCTTC.

To note about this clonotype: This clone may be a read error of a much larger clone one base away. The chain has TRBV29-1 and TRBJ2-7; D uncertain. The V end was cut by 5 bases, the J end by 7 bases, with 15 bases between. The CDR3 spans 12 residues. The germline V gene has CDR1 SQVTM and CDR2 ANQGSEA. Here the CDR3 reads CSVSPENNEQYF. Here the CDR3 DNA reads TGCAGCGTTTCCCCAGAGAACAATGAGCAGTACTTC.

The chain uses TRBV7-8 and TRBJ1-1, with D uncertain. Trimming shortened V by 2 bases and J by 10 bases, and 11 bases separated the two germline ends. Germline V gene lookup returns CDR1 SGHVS and CDR2 FQNEAQ. The length of the CDR3 is 12 residues. The CDR3 nucleotides read TGTGCCAGCAGCTTATCCGGTCGGGGAGCTTTCTTT. This translates into CASSLSGRGAFF.

This clonotype has a count of ten or more. The V gene is TRBV7-2, the J gene TRBJ2-7; unclear D gene. CDR1 SGHTA and CDR2 FQGNSA come from the germline V gene. CDR3 length equals 14 residues. V was clipped by 3 bases and J by 0 bases, with 9 bases between them. The DNA of the CDR3 is TGTGCCAGCAGCTTTGCCATAAACTCCTACGAGCAGTACTTC. It encodes CASSFAINSYEQYF. The variable domain in full, with the rest retrieved from reference TRBV7-2 and TRBJ2-7, is GAGVSQSPSNKVTEKGKDVELRCDPISGHTALYWYRQSLGQGLEFLIYFQGNSAPDKSGLPSDRFSAERTGGSVSTLTIQRTQQEDSAVYLCASSFAINSYEQYFGPGTRLTVT.

In this sample, this clonotype turned up many times. The chain has TRBV6-1 and TRBJ2-3; D not certain. The CDR3 extends over 11 amino acids. The germline V gene has CDR1 MNHNS and CDR2 SASEGT. The V gene lost 3 bases and the J gene lost 4 bases, with 2 bases spanning the gap. CDR3 nucleotide sequence: TGTGCCAGCAGTGACCCAGATACGCAGTATTTT. Its protein is CASSDPDTQYF.

This clonotype was counted a few times. This chain connects TRBV5-1 to TRBJ2-6; no clear D. The CDR3 has 18 amino acids. CDR1 SGHRS and CDR2 YFSETQ come from the germline V gene. V was clipped by 1 base and J by 0 bases, with 14 bases between them. The chain's CDR3 is CASSLLQAILSGANVLTF. The CDR3 nucleotides read TGCGCCAGCAGCTTGCTGCAGGCCATCCTCTCTGGGGCCAACGTCCTGACTTTC. The variable domain in full, completed from reference TRBV5-1 and TRBJ2-6, reads KAGVTQTPRYLIKTRGQQVTLSCSPISGHRSVSWYQQTPGQGLQFLFEYFSETQRNKGNFPGRFSGRQFSNSRSEMNVSTLELGDSALYLCASSLLQAILSGANVLTFGAGSRLTVL.

The V gene is TRBV12-3 or TRBV12-4, the J gene TRBJ1-5; tentative D call: TRBD1 (5 bases). The CDR3 sequence is 13 residues long. Between the trimmed V and J ends, which lost 3 bases and 8 bases, there was a span of 11 bases. The CDR3 reads CASSFGGNKPQHF. CDR3 in DNA: TGTGCCAGCAGTTTTGGGGGGAACAAGCCCCAGCATTTT.

This clonotype was picked up many times. V is TRBV11-1 and J is TRBJ2-3; D may be TRBD2 (6 bases). The V gene's germline CDR1 is SGHAT and CDR2 FQDESV (reference sequence). Deletions cut 3 bases from V and 6 bases from J, with 13 bases between. This CDR3 is built from 14 residues. The CDR3 reads CASSLAPAGDTQYF. Written as DNA, the CDR3 is TGTGCCAGCAGCTTGGCCCCGGCGGGGGATACGCAGTATTTT.

This chain uses TRBV27 with TRBJ2-1; the D gene is possibly TRBD1 (5 bases). V was shortened by 3 bases and J by 10 bases, with 10 bases between the two germline ends. Germline V gives CDR1 MNHEY, CDR2 SMNVEV (reference sequence). The CDR3 runs to 12 residues. For the CDR3, the DNA is TGTGCCAGCAGTTTGATGGGGCGAGAGCAGTTCTTC. Amino acids: CASSLMGREQFF.

On this clonotype itself: A clone one base away is much larger, so this may be a read error. This rearrangement joins TRBV6-2 or TRBV6-3 to TRBJ2-7, with D possibly matching TRBD2 (6 bases). Per germline, CDR1 MNHEY and CDR2 SVGEGT. This CDR3 region has 14 residues. The CDR3 loop is CASSSVRRAYEQDF. CDR3 bases: TGTGCCAGCAGTTCGGTGCGGAGGGCCTACGAGCAGGACTTC.

Turning to this clonotype: This may stem from a read error, because a much larger clone lies one nucleotide away. This chain uses TRBV20-1 with TRBJ2-6; D is possibly TRBD1 (6 bases). CDR1 and CDR2 (germline): DFQATT, SNEGSKA (reference sequence). This CDR3 region has 15 residues. Trimming took 4 bases from V and 5 from J, leaving 15 bases between them. The CDR3 DNA reads as TGCAGTGCTATAAAACAGGGTTCTAGGGCCAACGTCCTGACTTTC. It translates to CSAIKQGSRANVLTF.

The genes are TRBV12-3 or TRBV12-4 and TRBJ2-3, with TRBD1 matching over 10 bases. This CDR3 has 16 residues. J was trimmed by 6 bases and V by 5 bases; bases with no gene match: 11. The CDR3 nucleotides read TGTGCCAGCAGTACCACCGGGACAGGGGTCGCGGATACGCAGTATTTT. It encodes CASSTTGTGVADTQYF.

This clonotype was observed many times. The chain carries TRBV7-6 and TRBJ2-7; 9 bases match TRBD2. Germline CDR1 and CDR2: SGHVS and FNYEAQ. The CDR3 contains 15 residues. The V gene end was trimmed by 1 base and the J gene end by 9 bases; junction bases not matched to a gene: 10. CDR3 nucleotide sequence: TGTGCCAGCAGCTTAGAGGTCGGCGGGGGGGACGCGCAGTACTTC. The encoded protein is CASSLEVGGGDAQYF.

This clonotype was recorded a few times. J is TRBJ1-4 and V is TRBV29-1; the D gene is possibly TRBD1 (6 bases). CDR1 is SQVTM, CDR2 ANQGSEA, per germline. This CDR3 has 17 amino acids. The V end lost 6 bases, the J end lost 4 bases, and 24 bases lay between the germline ends. The CDR3 DNA follows: TGCAGCGTGGGAATATCGCGGGCAGGGGCCCGTAATGAAAAACTGTTTTTT. It encodes CSVGISRAGARNEKLFF.

This chain uses TRBV9 with TRBJ2-3; 8 bases match TRBD1. Trimming at V came to 0 bases and at J to 3 bases, leaving 9 bases not matched to a gene. Germline loops: CDR1 SGDLS, CDR2 YYNGEE. The CDR3 contains 17 residues. CDR3 sequence reads: CASSVVPGGWETDTQYF. CDR3 in DNA: TGTGCCAGCAGCGTAGTTCCAGGGGGCTGGGAAACAGATACGCAGTATTTT.

This clonotype occurred many times. This chain links TRBV6-2 or TRBV6-3 with TRBJ2-1, with TRBD2 matching over 12 bases. The CDR3 runs 16 residues. V was pared by 5 bases and J by 7 bases, with 9 bases of the junction left unmatched. Germline CDR1 reads MNHEY; CDR2 reads SVGEGT. The CDR3 DNA is TGTGCCAGCAGTAGATCTAGCGGGGGGGCTTGGAATGAGCAGTTCTTC. Its translation: CASSRSSGGAWNEQFF.

This clonotype was counted only a few times. This sequence joins TRBV3-1 and TRBJ2-5, with TRBD1 identical over 12 bases. The CDR3 spans 15 residues. Germline V gene data show CDR1 as LGHDT and CDR2 as YNNKEL (reference sequence). The J segment lost 11 bases and the V segment lost 4 bases, leaving 11 bases of the junction unmatched. The CDR3 DNA reads as TGTGCCAGCAGCCCGGGACAGGGGGCCGGGAATGAGCAGTACTTC. Its translation: CASSPGQGAGNEQYF.

A note on this clonotype: Mismatch with germline at one junction end may stem from a read error. The chain has TRBV28 and TRBJ1-1; TRBD1 agrees at 9 bases. Germline V gene sequence: CDR1 MDHEN, CDR2 SYDVKM. CDR3 length equals 16 residues. DNA for the CDR3: TGTGTCAGCAGTTTATTATACAGGGGGCTAGGCACTGAAGCTTTCTTT. Its protein product is CVSSLLYRGLGTEAFF.